Detailed here is one TCR beta chain. The target antigen is unknown. At one of its ends the junction is not consistent with the germline gene, which may arise from a read error. This sample is drawn from a study of CD8 T cells in ankylosing spondylitis. General study results and limits: What appeared characteristic of ankylosing spondylitis blood was a TCR beta motif of fewer than ten highly homologous variants.

A single record per CDR3 protein comes from TCRdb applying MiXCR to the 5' RACE reads. The repertoire holds more than 500,000 distinct CDR3 sequences, approximately 5% seen once, with roughly 3.3% in the top ten. Sample: blood, either unsorted or a sorted T cell fraction (not recorded which). The receptor was isolated from a male donor with ankylosing spondylitis.

In nucleotides, the CDR3 is TGTACCAGCACCGACGGACAGGGACTGTCCTACGATCAGTACTTC. This gives the protein CTSTDGQGLSYDQYF. This chain joins TRBV12-3 or TRBV12-4 and TRBJ2-7; 8 bases map to TRBD1. The CDR3 spans 15 residues.